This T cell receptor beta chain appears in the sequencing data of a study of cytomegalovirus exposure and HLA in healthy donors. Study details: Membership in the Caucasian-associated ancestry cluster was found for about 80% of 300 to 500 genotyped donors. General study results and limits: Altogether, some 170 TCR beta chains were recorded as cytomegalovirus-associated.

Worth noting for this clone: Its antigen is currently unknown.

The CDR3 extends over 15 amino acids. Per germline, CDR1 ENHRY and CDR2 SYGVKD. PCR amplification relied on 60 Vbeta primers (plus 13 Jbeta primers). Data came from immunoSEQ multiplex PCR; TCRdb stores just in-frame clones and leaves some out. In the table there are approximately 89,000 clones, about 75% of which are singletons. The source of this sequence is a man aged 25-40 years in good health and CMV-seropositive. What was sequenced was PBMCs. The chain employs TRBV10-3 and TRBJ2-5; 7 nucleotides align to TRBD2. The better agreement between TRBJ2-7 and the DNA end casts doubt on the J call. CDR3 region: CAISDIVGGSYEQYF. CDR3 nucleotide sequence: TGTGCCATCAGTGATATTGTCGGGGGGTCCTACGAGCAGTACTTC.